This TCR beta chain was captured in a study of blood T cell repertoires in COVID-19. Trimming took 0 bases from V and 4 from J; bases not matched to a gene: 7. This CDR3 has 16 residues. The germline V gene encodes CDR1 SGHRS and CDR2 YFSETQ. As handled by the study authors: Estimation of nucleated cell counts was performed using reference gene primer amplification. Sequencing was performed with immunoSEQ multiplex PCR; in TCRdb, only in-frame clones are kept and a portion is missing. V and J calls and clone size are as listed in that table; D and trimming were resolved from the DNA. The sample yields 200,000 to 250,000 clones, about 80% seen once.

This TCR came from a woman older than 75 with acute or convalescent COVID-19. The V gene is TRBV5-1, the J gene TRBJ2-3, with 8 bases matching TRBD1. The sequencing sample was made of peripheral blood. The CDR3, as DNA: TGCGCCAGCAGCTTGGTGGCAGGGGGCAGCCCAGATACGCAGTATTTT. Translation gives CASSLVAGGSPDTQYF. Full variable domain (outside the CDR3, taken from reference TRBV5-1 and TRBJ2-3): KAGVTQTPRYLIKTRGQQVTLSCSPISGHRSVSWYQQTPGQGLQFLFEYFSETQRNKGNFPGRFSGRQFSNSRSEMNVSTLELGDSALYLCASSLVAGGSPDTQYFGPGTRLTVL.